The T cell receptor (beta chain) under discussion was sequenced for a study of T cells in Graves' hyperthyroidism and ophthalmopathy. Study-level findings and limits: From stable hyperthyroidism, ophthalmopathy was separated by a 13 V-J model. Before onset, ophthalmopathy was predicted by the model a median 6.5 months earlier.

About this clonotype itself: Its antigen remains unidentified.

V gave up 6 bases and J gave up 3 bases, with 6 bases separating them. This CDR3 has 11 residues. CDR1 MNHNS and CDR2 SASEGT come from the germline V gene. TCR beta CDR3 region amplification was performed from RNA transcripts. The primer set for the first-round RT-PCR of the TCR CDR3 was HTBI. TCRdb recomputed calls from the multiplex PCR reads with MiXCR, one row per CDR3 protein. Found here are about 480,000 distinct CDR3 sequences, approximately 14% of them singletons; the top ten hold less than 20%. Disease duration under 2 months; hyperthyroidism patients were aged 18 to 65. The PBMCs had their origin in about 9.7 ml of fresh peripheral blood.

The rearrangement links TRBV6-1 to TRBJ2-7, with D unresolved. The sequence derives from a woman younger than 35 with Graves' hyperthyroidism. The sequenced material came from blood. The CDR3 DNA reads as TGTGCCAGCAGAAACTACTACGAGCAGTACTTC. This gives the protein CASRNYYEQYF.